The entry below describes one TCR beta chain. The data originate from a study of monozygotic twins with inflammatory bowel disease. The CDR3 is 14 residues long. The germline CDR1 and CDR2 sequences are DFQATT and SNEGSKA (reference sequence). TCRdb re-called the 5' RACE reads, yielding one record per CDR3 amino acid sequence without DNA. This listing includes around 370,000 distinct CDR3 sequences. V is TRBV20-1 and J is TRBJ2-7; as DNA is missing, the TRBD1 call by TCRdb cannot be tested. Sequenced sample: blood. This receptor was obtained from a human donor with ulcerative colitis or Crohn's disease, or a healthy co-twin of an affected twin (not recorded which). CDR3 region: CSVPPGTGRYEQYF.